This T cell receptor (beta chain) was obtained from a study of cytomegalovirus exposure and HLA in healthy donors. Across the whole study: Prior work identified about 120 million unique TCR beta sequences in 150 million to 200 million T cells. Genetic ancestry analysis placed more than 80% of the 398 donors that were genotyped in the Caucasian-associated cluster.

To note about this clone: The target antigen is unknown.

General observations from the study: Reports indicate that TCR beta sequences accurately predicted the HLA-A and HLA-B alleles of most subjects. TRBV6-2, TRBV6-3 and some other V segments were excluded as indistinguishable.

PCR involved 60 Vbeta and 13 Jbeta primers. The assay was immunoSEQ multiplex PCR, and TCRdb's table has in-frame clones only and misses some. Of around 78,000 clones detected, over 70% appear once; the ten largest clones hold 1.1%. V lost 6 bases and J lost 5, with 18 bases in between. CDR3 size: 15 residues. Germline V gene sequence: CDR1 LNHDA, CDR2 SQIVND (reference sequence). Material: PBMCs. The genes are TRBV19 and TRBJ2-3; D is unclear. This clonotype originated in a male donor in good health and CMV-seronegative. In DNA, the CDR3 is TGTGCCAGTAGAGAGTACCGGGTTAATAAAGATACGCAGTATTTT. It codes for CASREYRVNKDTQYF.